This TCR beta chain stems from a study of CD8+CD57+ T cells in acquired aplastic anemia. Study background: Quantities of DNA derived from sorted CD4+ and CD8+ cells averaged roughly 3 ug. Study-wide points: Overlap between patients and controls comprised about 30 CD8+ CDR3 sequences.

Note on this clonotype: Its antigen is unidentified.

The CDR3 consists of 13 residues. V was trimmed by 7 bases and J by 4 bases, leaving 12 bases between them. Germline V gene data show CDR1 as LNHDA and CDR2 as SQIVND (reference sequence). The authors sequenced patients whose flow cytometry had shown CD8+CD57+ cell expansion. Every patient presented with severe acquired aplastic anemia. The study profiled TCR beta VDJ and CDR3 using genomic DNA as template. A single record per CDR3 protein comes from TCRdb applying MiXCR to the reads. The table includes 50,000 or so distinct CDR3 sequences, approximately 50% detected once. This sequence was found in a human donor with aplastic anemia. Sequenced material: sorted CD4+, CD8+, or CD8+CD57+ T cells (not recorded which) from PBMCs. The chain links TRBV19 to TRBJ2-3; possibly TRBD1 for D (5 bases). The CDR3, as DNA: TGTGCCAGTAATGGGGCATGGGCAGATACGCAGTATTTT. Amino acid sequence: CASNGAWADTQYF. Full variable domain (remainder filled in from reference TRBV19 and TRBJ2-3): DGGITQSPKYLFRKEGQNVTLSCEQNLNHDAMYWYRQDPGQGLRLIYYSQIVNDFQKGDIAEGYSVSREKKESFPLTVTSAQKNPTAFYLCASNGAWADTQYFGPGTRLTVL.